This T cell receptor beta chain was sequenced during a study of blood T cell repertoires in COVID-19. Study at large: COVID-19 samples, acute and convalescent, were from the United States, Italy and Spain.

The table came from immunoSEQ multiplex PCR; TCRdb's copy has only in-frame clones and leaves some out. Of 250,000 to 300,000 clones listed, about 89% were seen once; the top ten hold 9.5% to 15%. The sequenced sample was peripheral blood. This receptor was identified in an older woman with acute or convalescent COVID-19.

CDR3 sequence (DNA): TGTGCCAGTAGTATTGATCCAGGGGGCAATCAGCCCCAGCATTTT. Amino acid sequence: CASSIDPGGNQPQHF. The chain employs TRBV19 and TRBJ1-5; tentatively, D is TRBD1 (6 bases). Trimming took 3 bases from V and 2 from J, leaving 11 bases between them. The CDR3 runs to 15 residues. In germline, CDR1 is LNHDA, CDR2 SQIVND (reference sequence).